This T cell receptor beta chain was identified during a study of OX40 agonist ivuxolimab in advanced cancers. For the study at large: The dose of intravenous ivuxolimab that patients received every 2 weeks ranged from 0.01 to 10 mg/kg.

In regard to this clone: Antigen specificity is unknown. The same CDR3 can be traced to other DNA sequences in this sample.

General study findings and limits: Expansion of clones was among the lowest in partial responders at 0.1-3.0 mg/kg.

Sequenced by immunoSEQ multiplex PCR; TCRdb stores in-frame clones only, minus some. Counted here are tens of thousands of clones, roughly 84% occurring once; the ten biggest clones make up approximately 4.5%. This specimen was CD4+ or CD8+ T cells sorted from blood, taken in a trial of the OX40 agonist ivuxolimab. The receptor comes from an adult with an advanced solid tumor such as melanoma, head and neck, liver or kidney cancer.

Here the CDR3 reads CASSPQGNYGYTF. CDR3 bases: TGTGCCAGCTCTCCACAGGGGAACTATGGCTACACCTTC. The J gene is TRBJ1-2, the V gene TRBV19, with TRBD1 matching 7 bases. After removal of 9 bases from V and 2 bases from J, the junction contained 6 bases not matched to a gene. Germline CDR1 LNHDA, CDR2 SQIVND (reference sequence). This CDR3 comprises 13 residues.